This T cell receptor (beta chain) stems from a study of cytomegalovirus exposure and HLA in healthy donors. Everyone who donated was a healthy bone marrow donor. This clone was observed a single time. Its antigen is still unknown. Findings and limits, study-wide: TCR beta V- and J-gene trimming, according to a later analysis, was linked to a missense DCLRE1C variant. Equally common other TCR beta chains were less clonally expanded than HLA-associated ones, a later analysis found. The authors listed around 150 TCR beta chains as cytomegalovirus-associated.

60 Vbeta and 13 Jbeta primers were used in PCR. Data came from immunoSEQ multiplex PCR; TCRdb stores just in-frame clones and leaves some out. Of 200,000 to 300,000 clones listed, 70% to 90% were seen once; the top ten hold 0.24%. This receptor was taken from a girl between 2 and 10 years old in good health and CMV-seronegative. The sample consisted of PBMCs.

The CDR3 region is CASSPTGGPNNEQFF. CDR3 coding DNA: TGTGCCAGTAGCCCCACGGGAGGGCCGAACAATGAGCAGTTCTTC. The genes are TRBV19 and TRBJ2-1, with TRBD2 identical over 8 bases. Germline V gene data show CDR1 as LNHDA and CDR2 as SQIVND (reference sequence). Trimming at V came to 6 bases and at J to 5 bases, leaving 9 bases not matched to a gene. This CDR3 comprises 15 residues.